The 9 T cell receptor beta chains below all came from one sample that was sequenced in a study of T cells in Graves' hyperthyroidism and ophthalmopathy. Amplification of TCR beta CDR3 regions was performed using RNA transcripts as template. Initially, a first-round RT-PCR of the TCR CDR3 employed the HTBI primer set. TCRdb analysed the multiplex PCR reads with MiXCR anew, one entry per CDR3 protein. The data show almost 600,000 distinct CDR3 sequences, approximately 15% seen once. Sequenced: blood. These receptors all stem from a woman in her twenties or thirties with Graves' hyperthyroidism that later progressed to Graves' ophthalmopathy.

This clonotype was recorded many times. The chain is built from TRBV6-1 and TRBJ1-1, with 7 bases fitting TRBD1. CDR3 size: 14 residues. With 5 bases clipped from V and 6 bases from J, the junction kept 9 bases outside the gene matches. The germline gives CDR1 MNHNS, CDR2 SASEGT. The DNA for the CDR3 is TGTGCCAGCAGTAGCCAGACAGGGCTCGCTGAAGCTTTCTTT. Translating gives CASSSQTGLAEAFF.

In this sample, this clonotype turned up many times. The chain couples TRBV11-2 to TRBJ2-1; D is uncertain. CDR3 length equals 13 residues. Germline-derived CDR1 and CDR2 are SGHAT and FQNNGV. V dropped 9 bases and J dropped 2 bases, with 11 bases sitting between them. The CDR3: CASQGSTYNEQFF. The CDR3 DNA sequence: TGTGCCAGTCAAGGTAGTACCTACAATGAGCAGTTCTTC. Filled out from reference TRBV11-2 and TRBJ2-1, the complete variable domain reads EAGVAQSPRYKIIEKRQSVAFWCNPISGHATLYWYQQILGQGPKLLIQFQNNGVVDDSQLPKDRFSAERLKGVDSTLKIQPAKLEDSAVYLCASQGSTYNEQFFGPGTRLTVL.

This clonotype was seen at least ten times. The V gene is TRBV19, the J gene TRBJ2-1; 9 positions match TRBD2. The CDR3 extends over 16 amino acids. The V segment lost 1 base and the J segment 10 bases; nucleotides outside the gene matches: 11. The germline V gene has CDR1 LNHDA and CDR2 SQIVND (reference sequence). CDR3 loop: CASSIVAGGPLIEQFF. CDR3 nucleotide sequence: TGTGCCAGTAGTATAGTTGCGGGAGGGCCCCTTATCGAGCAGTTCTTC. The full variable domain, rest sourced from reference TRBV19 and TRBJ2-1, is DGGITQSPKYLFRKEGQNVTLSCEQNLNHDAMYWYRQDPGQGLRLIYYSQIVNDFQKGDIAEGYSVSREKKESFPLTVTSAQKNPTAFYLCASSIVAGGPLIEQFFGPGTRLTVL.

The chain uses TRBV30 and TRBJ1-4; the D is unclear. Trimming removed 5 bases from V and 8 bases from J, with 21 bases in between. Germline values: CDR1 GTSNPN, CDR2 SVGIG (reference sequence). The CDR3 covers 15 residues. In nucleotides, the CDR3 is TGTGCCTGGGCCAGAGAGATGAAATGGAGAGAAAAACTGTTTTTT. It specifies CAWAREMKWREKLFF.

V and J are TRBV11-2 and TRBJ1-1; perhaps TRBD1 as D (5 bases). There are 14 residues in the CDR3. Germline assignment: CDR1 SGHAT and CDR2 FQNNGV. V dropped 8 bases and J dropped 4 bases, with 17 bases sitting between them. CDR3 sequence reads: CASGGGGGGTEAFF. Written as DNA, the CDR3 is TGTGCCAGCGGGGGAGGTGGGGGGGGCACTGAAGCTTTCTTT.

This clonotype came up many times. V and J are TRBV19 and TRBJ1-5; D perhaps matches TRBD1 (6 bases). CDR1 LNHDA and CDR2 SQIVND come from the germline V gene (reference sequence). V was trimmed by 3 bases and J by 6 bases, leaving 12 bases between them. CDR3 length: 14 amino acids. CDR3 coding DNA: TGTGCCAGTAGTATGAACGTGGGGGCTCAGCCCCAGCATTTT. Protein: CASSMNVGAQPQHF.

This clonotype was seen at least ten times. The chain recombines TRBV6-2 or TRBV6-3 with TRBJ2-7; 14 bases map to TRBD2. CDR1 is MNHEY, CDR2 SVGEGT, per germline. With V trimmed by 7 bases and J by 3 bases, 5 bases remained unmatched. The CDR3 extends over 15 amino acids. CDR3 sequence reads: CASNPGLAGDYEQYF. CDR3 bases: TGTGCCAGCAACCCGGGACTAGCGGGGGACTACGAGCAGTACTTC.

This clonotype was recorded many times. The chain joins TRBV5-1 to TRBJ2-7; 8 bases are a match to TRBD1. Germline V gene sequence: CDR1 SGHRS, CDR2 YFSETQ. The CDR3 runs to 15 residues. Unmatched junction bases numbered 6, after V lost 4 bases and J lost 0 bases. The CDR3 DNA is TGCGCCAGCAGCCCGAGACAGGGGACCTCCTACGAGCAGTACTTC. This translates into CASSPRQGTSYEQYF.

This clonotype was found a few times. The V gene is TRBV20-1, the J gene TRBJ1-2; 7 nucleotides match TRBD1. CDR3 length: 13 amino acids. Trimming at V came to 6 bases and at J to 4 bases, leaving 8 bases not matched to a gene. In germline, CDR1 is DFQATT, CDR2 SNEGSKA (reference sequence). Here the CDR3 reads CSASTGKVYGYTF. Here the CDR3 DNA reads TGCAGTGCCTCGACAGGGAAAGTCTATGGCTACACCTTC.